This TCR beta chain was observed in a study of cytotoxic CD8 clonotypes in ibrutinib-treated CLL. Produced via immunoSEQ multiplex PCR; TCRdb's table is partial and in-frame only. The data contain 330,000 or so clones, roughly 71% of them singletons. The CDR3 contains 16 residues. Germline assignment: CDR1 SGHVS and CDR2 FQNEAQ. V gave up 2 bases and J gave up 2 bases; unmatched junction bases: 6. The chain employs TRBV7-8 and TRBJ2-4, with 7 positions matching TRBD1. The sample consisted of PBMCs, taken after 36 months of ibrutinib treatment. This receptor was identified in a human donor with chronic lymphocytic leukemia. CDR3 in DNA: TGTGCCAGCAGCTTATTATCACAGGGGTCCAAAAACATTCAGTACTTC. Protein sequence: CASSLLSQGSKNIQYF. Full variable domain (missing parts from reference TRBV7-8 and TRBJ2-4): GAGVSQSPRYKVAKRGQDVALRCDPISGHVSLFWYQQALGQGPEFLTYFQNEAQLDKSGLPSDRFFAERPEGSVSTLKIQRTQQEDSAVYLCASSLLSQGSKNIQYFGAGTRLSVL.